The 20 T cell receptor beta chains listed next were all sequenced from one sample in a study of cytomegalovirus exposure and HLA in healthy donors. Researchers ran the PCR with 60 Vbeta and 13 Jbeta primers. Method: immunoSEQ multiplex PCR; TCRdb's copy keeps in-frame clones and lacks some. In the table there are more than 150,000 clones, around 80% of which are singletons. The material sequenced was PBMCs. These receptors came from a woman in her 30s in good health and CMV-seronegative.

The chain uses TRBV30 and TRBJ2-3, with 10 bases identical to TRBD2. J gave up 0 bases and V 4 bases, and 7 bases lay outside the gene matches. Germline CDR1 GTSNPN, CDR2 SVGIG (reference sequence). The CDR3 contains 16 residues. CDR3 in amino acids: CAWTTGAGGSTDTQYF. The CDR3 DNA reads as TGTGCCTGGACCACGGGAGCGGGGGGGAGCACAGATACGCAGTATTTT.

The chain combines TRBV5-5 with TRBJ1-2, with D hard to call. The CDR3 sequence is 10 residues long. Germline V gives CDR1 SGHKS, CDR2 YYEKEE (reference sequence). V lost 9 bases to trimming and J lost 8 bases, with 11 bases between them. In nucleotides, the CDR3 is TGTGCCACAGCAGCGGGAGGCTACACCTTC. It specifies CATAAGGYTF. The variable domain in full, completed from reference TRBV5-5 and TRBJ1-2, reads DAGVTQSPTHLIKTRGQQVTLRCSPISGHKSVSWYQQVLGQGPQFIFQYYEKEERGRGNFPDRFSARQFPNYSSELNVNALLLGDSALYLCATAAGGYTFGSGTRLTVV.

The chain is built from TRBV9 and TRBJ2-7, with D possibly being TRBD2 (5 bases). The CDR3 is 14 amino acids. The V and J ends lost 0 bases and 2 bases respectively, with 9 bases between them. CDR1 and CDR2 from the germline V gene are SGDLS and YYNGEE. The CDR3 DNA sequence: TGTGCCAGCAGCGTAGGTAGCGTCCCCTACGAGCAGTACTTC. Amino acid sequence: CASSVGSVPYEQYF.

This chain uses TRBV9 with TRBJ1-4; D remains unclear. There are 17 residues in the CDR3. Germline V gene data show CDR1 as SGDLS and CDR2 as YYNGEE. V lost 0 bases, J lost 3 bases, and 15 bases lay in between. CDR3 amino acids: CASSVGPRGRANEKLFF. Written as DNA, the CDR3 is TGTGCCAGCAGCGTAGGGCCCCGCGGCCGGGCTAATGAAAAACTGTTTTTT.

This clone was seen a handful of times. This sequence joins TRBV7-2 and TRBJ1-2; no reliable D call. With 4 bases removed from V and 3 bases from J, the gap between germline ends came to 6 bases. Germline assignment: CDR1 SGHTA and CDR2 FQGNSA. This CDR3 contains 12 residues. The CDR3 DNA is TGTGCCAGCAGCTCCACAGACTATGGCTACACCTTC. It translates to CASSSTDYGYTF. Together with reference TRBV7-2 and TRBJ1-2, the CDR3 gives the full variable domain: GAGVSQSPSNKVTEKGKDVELRCDPISGHTALYWYRQSLGQGLEFLIYFQGNSAPDKSGLPSDRFSAERTGGSVSTLTIQRTQQEDSAVYLCASSSTDYGYTFGSGTRLTVV.

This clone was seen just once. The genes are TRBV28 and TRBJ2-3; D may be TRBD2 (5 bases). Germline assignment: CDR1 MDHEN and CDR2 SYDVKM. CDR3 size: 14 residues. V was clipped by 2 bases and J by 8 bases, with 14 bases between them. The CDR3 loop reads CASSLPGLRITQYF. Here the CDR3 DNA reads TGTGCCAGCAGTTTACCGGGGTTGAGAATTACGCAGTATTTT.

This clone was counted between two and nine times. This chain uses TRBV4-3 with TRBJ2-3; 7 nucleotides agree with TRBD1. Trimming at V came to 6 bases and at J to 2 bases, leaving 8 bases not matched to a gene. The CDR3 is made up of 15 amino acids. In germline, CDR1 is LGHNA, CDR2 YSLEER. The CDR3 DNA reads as TGCGCCAGCAGAGGACAGGCCTATTCCACAGATACGCAGTATTTT. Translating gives CASRGQAYSTDTQYF.

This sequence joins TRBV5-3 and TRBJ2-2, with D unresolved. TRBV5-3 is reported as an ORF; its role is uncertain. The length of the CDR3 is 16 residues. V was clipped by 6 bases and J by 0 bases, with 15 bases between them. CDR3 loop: CARKVPRRANTGELFF. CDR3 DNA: TGTGCCAGAAAAGTCCCCAGGCGAGCGAACACCGGGGAGCTGTTTTTT.

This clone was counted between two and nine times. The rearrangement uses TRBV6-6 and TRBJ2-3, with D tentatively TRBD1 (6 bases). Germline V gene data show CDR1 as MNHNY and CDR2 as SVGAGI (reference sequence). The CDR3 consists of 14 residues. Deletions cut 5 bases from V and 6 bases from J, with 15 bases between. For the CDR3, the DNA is TGTGCCAGCAGTAGAACAGGGCCTCAGGATACGCAGTATTTT. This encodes CASSRTGPQDTQYF.

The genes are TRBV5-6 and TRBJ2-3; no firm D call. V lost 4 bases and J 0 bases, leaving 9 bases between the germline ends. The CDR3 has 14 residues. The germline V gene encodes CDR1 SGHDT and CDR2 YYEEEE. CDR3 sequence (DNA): TGTGCCAGCAGCCAAGCGCGGAGCACAGATACGCAGTATTTT. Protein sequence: CASSQARSTDTQYF.

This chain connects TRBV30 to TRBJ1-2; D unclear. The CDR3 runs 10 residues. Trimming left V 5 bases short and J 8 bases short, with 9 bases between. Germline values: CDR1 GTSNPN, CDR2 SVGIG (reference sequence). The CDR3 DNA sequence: TGTGCCTGGCTTTCACGGGGCTACACCTTC. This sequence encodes CAWLSRGYTF.

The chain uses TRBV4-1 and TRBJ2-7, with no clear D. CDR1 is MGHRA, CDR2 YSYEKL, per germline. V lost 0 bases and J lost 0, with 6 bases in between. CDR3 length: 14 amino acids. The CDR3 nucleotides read TGCGCCAGCAGCCAAGATCCCAGCTCCTACGAGCAGTACTTC. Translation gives CASSQDPSSYEQYF.

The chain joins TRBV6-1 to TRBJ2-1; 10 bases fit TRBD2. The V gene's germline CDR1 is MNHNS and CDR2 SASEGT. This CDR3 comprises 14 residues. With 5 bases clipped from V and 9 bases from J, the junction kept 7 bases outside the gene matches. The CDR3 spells CASSNLAGESEQFF. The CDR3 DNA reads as TGTGCCAGCAGTAACCTAGCGGGGGAAAGTGAGCAGTTCTTC.

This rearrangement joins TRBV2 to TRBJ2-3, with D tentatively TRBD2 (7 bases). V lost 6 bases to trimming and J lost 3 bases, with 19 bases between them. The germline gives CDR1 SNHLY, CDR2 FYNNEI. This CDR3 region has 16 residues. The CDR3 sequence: CASSGGGGGRTDTQYF. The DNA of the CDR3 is TGTGCCAGCAGCGGGGGCGGGGGAGGTAGAACAGATACGCAGTATTTT. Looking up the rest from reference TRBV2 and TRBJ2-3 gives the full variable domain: EPEVTQTPSHQVTQMGQEVILRCVPISNHLYFYWYRQILGQKVEFLVSFYNNEISEKSEIFDDQFSVERPDGSNFTLKIRSTKLEDSAMYFCASSGGGGGRTDTQYFGPGTRLTVL.

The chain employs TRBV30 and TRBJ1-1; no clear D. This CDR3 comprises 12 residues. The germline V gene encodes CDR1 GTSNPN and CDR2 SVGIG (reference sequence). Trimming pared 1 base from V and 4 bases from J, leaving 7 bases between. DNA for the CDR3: TGTGCCTGGAGTGGAGCAAGCACTGAAGCTTTCTTT. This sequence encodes CAWSGASTEAFF.

In nucleotides, the CDR3 is TGTGCCAGCAGCAAACCTCCCGGGACAGGGTTCTACGAGCAGTACTTC. Encoded protein: CASSKPPGTGFYEQYF. This chain connects TRBV21-1 to TRBJ2-7; the table's D call of TRBD1 was not tested on the DNA. TRBV21-1 is a recognized pseudogene. This CDR3 has 16 amino acids.

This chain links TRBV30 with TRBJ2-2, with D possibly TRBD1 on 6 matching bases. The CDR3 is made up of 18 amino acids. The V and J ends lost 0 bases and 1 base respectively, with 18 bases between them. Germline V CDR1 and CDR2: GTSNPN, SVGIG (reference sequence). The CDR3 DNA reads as TGTGCCTGGAGTGTACTCGGACAGTTATTCTTGAACACCGGGGAGCTGTTTTTT. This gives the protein CAWSVLGQLFLNTGELFF.

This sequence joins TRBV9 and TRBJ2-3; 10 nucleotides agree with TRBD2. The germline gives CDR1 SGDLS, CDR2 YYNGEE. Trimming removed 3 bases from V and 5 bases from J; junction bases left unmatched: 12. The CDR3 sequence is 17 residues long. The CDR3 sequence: CASSAALSGGAIDTQYF. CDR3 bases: TGTGCCAGCAGCGCGGCCCTAAGCGGGGGGGCCATAGATACGCAGTATTTT. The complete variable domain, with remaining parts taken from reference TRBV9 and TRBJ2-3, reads DSGVTQTPKHLITATGQRVTLRCSPRSGDLSVYWYQQSLDQGLQFLIQYYNGEERAKGNILERFSAQQFPDLHSELNLSSLELGDSALYFCASSAALSGGAIDTQYFGPGTRLTVL.

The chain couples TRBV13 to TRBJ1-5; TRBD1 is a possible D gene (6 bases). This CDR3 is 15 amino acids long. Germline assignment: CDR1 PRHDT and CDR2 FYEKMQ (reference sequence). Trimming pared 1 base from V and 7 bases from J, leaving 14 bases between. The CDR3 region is CASSLDRASVQPQHF. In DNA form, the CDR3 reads TGTGCCAGCAGCTTAGACAGGGCGTCGGTACAGCCCCAGCATTTT.

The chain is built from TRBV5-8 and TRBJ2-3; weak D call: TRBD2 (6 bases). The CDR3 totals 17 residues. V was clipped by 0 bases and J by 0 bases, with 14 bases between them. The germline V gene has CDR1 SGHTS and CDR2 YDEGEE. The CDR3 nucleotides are TGTGCCAGCAGCTTGGGGAATCTAGCGCTCAGCACAGATACGCAGTATTTT. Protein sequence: CASSLGNLALSTDTQYF. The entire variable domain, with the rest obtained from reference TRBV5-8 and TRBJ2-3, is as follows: EAGVTQSPTHLIKTRGQQATLRCSPISGHTSVYWYQQALGLGLQFLLWYDEGEERNRGNFPPRFSGRQFPNYSSELNVNALELEDSALYLCASSLGNLALSTDTQYFGPGTRLTVL.